This entry lists 15 T cell receptor beta chains sequenced from one sample in a study of blood T cell repertoires in COVID-19. The assay was immunoSEQ multiplex PCR, and TCRdb's table has in-frame clones only and misses some. The sample has approximately 80,000 clones; about 88% are singletons. The source material was peripheral blood. These receptors came from a human donor in a cohort sampled during active COVID-19.

The V call is TRBV5-8, the J call TRBJ1-4; D perhaps matches TRBD1 (5 bases). Germline CDR1 reads SGHTS; CDR2 reads YDEGEE. The CDR3 has 15 residues. V was shortened by 1 base and J by 0 bases, with 7 bases between the two germline ends. The CDR3 here is CASSLMTATNEKLFF. The CDR3 DNA reads TGTGCCAGCAGCTTGATGACAGCAACTAATGAAAAACTGTTTTTT.

V gene TRBV12-3 or TRBV12-4 combines with J gene TRBJ1-6; D remains unclear. With 5 bases removed from V and 10 bases from J, the gap between germline ends came to 12 bases. This CDR3 is 13 amino acids long. The CDR3, as DNA: TGTGCCAGCAGTATCACAGAGAGATCACCCCTCCACTTT. Translating gives CASSITERSPLHF.

This chain connects TRBV12-3 or TRBV12-4 to TRBJ2-7; 8 bases are shared with TRBD1. J gave up 7 bases and V 6 bases, and 8 bases lay outside the gene matches. CDR3 size: 13 residues. The chain's CDR3 is CASRGQAWGEQYF. The CDR3 DNA sequence: TGTGCCAGCAGGGGACAGGCTTGGGGGGAGCAGTACTTC.

This chain uses TRBV27 with TRBJ2-7; D is unresolved. Per germline, CDR1 MNHEY and CDR2 SMNVEV (reference sequence). Trimming stripped 6 bases from V and 0 bases from J, with 15 bases between. The CDR3 length is 15 residues. CDR3 loop: CASSLKKLSSYEQYF. CDR3 nucleotide sequence: TGTGCCAGCAGCTTAAAAAAATTATCCTCCTACGAGCAGTACTTC.

The chain employs TRBV5-1 and TRBJ2-7; 7 nucleotides agree with TRBD1. Trimming at V came to 1 base and at J to 2 bases, leaving 6 bases not matched to a gene. Per germline, CDR1 SGHRS and CDR2 YFSETQ. The CDR3 totals 15 residues. Here the CDR3 DNA reads TGCGCCAGCAGCTTGAGTGCAGGGGGTACCTACGAGCAGTACTTC. Its translation: CASSLSAGGTYEQYF.

The V and J genes are TRBV2 and TRBJ2-3; 9 nucleotides match TRBD1. The CDR3 length is 16 residues. The V gene end was trimmed by 7 bases and the J gene end by 1 base; junction bases not matched to a gene: 9. Germline assignment: CDR1 SNHLY and CDR2 FYNNEI. This CDR3 is CASTPQRDRGTDTQYF. The CDR3, as DNA: TGTGCCAGCACCCCCCAACGGGACAGGGGCACAGATACGCAGTATTTT.

Concerning this clone: Other DNA sequences in this specimen translate into the identical CDR3. V and J are TRBV3-1 (or the pseudogene TRBV3-2) and TRBJ1-1, with D uncertain. CDR1 is LGHDT, CDR2 YNNKEL, per germline (reference sequence). CDR3 length equals 13 residues. V lost 1 base to trimming and J lost 1 base, with 4 bases between them. In DNA form, the CDR3 reads TGTGCCAGCAGCCAAGGACAGAACACTGAAGCTTTCTTT. It specifies CASSQGQNTEAFF.

This chain links TRBV6-5 with TRBJ2-7; 9 positions match TRBD1. Germline lookup yields CDR1 MNHEY and CDR2 SVGAGI. J gave up 5 bases and V 5 bases, and 10 bases lay outside the gene matches. The CDR3 runs 15 residues. The CDR3 DNA reads as TGTGCCAGCAGTCTCCGGGACAGGGATTACGACGAGCAGTACTTC. Its translation: CASSLRDRDYDEQYF.

The chain is built from TRBV18 and TRBJ1-1; D not certain. Germline values: CDR1 KGHSH, CDR2 LQKENI. V was clipped by 0 bases and J by 1 base, with 12 bases between them. The CDR3 sequence is 16 residues long. For the CDR3, the DNA is TGTGCCAGCTCACCACCGATGGGCATCCAGAACACTGAAGCTTTCTTT. Amino acid sequence: CASSPPMGIQNTEAFF.

For the CDR3, the DNA is TGTGCCAGCGGGACAGGGGGTGCCTACGAGCAGTACTTC. It translates to CASGTGGAYEQYF. The rearrangement uses TRBV19 and TRBJ2-7, with 11 nucleotides matching TRBD1. Germline CDR1 and CDR2: LNHDA and SQIVND (reference sequence). Losses at the gene ends were 9 bases for V and 2 bases for J; bases not matched to a gene: 3. The CDR3 sequence is 13 residues long.

The gene calls are TRBV7-8 and TRBJ1-5, with 9 bases matching TRBD1. The CDR3 is 15 residues long. With V trimmed by 6 bases and J by 5 bases, 8 bases remained unmatched. The germline CDR1 and CDR2 sequences are SGHVS and FQNEAQ. The CDR3 nucleotides read TGTGCCAGCAGACCCGGGACAGGGCTGTATCAGCCCCAGCATTTT. This translates into CASRPGTGLYQPQHF.

CDR3 sequence reads: CASNTGGTGEKLFF. DNA of the CDR3: TGTGCCAGCAACACTGGGGGGACGGGCGAAAAACTGTTTTTT. The chain combines TRBV6-5 with TRBJ1-4, with D maybe TRBD1 (5 bases). The V end was cut by 7 bases, the J end by 8 bases, with 17 bases between. Per the germline V gene, CDR1 is MNHEY and CDR2 is SVGAGI. This CDR3 has 14 residues.

V and J are TRBV19 and TRBJ2-3; 8 bases agree with TRBD1. The CDR3 loop spans 13 amino acids. Germline-derived CDR1 and CDR2 are LNHDA and SQIVND (reference sequence). Germline trimming cut 8 bases from V and 2 bases from J; bases unmatched to any gene: 3. Here the CDR3 DNA reads TGTGCCAGTCGACAGGGGTTCACAGATACGCAGTATTTT. As protein: CASRQGFTDTQYF.

The rearrangement uses TRBV2 and TRBJ1-5; the D gene is possibly TRBD1 (5 bases). The germline V gene encodes CDR1 SNHLY and CDR2 FYNNEI. Trimming removed 3 bases at V and 2 bases at J, with 8 bases between. The CDR3 sequence is 14 residues long. The CDR3 DNA is TGTGCCAGCAGTGACAGGGTTGGCAATCAGCCCCAGCATTTT. Amino acid sequence: CASSDRVGNQPQHF. Full variable domain (rest looked up from reference TRBV2 and TRBJ1-5): EPEVTQTPSHQVTQMGQEVILRCVPISNHLYFYWYRQILGQKVEFLVSFYNNEISEKSEIFDDQFSVERPDGSNFTLKIRSTKLEDSAMYFCASSDRVGNQPQHFGDGTRLSIL.

The chain has TRBV12-3 or TRBV12-4 and TRBJ2-2, with 7 bases matching TRBD1. The CDR3 is 13 amino acids. With 4 bases clipped from V and 10 bases from J, the junction kept 6 bases outside the gene matches. The CDR3 region is CASSSRTGQELFF. CDR3 sequence (DNA): TGTGCCAGCAGTTCCAGGACAGGACAGGAGCTGTTTTTT.